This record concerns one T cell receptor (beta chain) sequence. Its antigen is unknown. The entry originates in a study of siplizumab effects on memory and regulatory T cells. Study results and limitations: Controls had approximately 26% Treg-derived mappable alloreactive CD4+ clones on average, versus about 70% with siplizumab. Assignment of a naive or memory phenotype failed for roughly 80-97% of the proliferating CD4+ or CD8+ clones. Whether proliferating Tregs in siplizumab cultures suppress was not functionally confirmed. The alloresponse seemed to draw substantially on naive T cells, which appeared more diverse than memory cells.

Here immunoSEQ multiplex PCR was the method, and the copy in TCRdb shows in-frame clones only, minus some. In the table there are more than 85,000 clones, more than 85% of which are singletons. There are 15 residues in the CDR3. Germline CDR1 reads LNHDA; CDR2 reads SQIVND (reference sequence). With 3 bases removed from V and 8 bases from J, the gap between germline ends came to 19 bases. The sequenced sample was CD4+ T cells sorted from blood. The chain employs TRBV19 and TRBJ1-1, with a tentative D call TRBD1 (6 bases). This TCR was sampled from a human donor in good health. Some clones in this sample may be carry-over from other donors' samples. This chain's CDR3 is CASSIPRGQGKEAFF. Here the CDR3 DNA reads TGTGCCAGTAGTATTCCCCGGGGACAAGGAAAGGAAGCTTTCTTT.